A selection of T cell receptor beta chains follows, all from one sample in a study of T cells after yellow fever vaccination. TCRdb recomputed calls from the 5' RACE reads with MiXCR, one row per CDR3 protein. This sample has approximately 250,000 distinct CDR3 sequences; roughly 3.7% occur once, and the top ten carry roughly a fifth. Sequencing used PBMCs, obtained 15 days after the yellow fever booster vaccination. Receptors originate from a man aged 18 to 30 who received the YFV17D yellow fever vaccine. The CDR3 runs from the conserved cysteine through the conserved F or W. A D gene is named only where the DNA matches it firmly. Size values are once, few and many counts, or a class for expanded clones, and some rows have none.

clone_size: many
j_call: TRBJ2-7
d_call: NA
v_call: TRBV12-3/TRBV12-4
cdr3_nt: TGTGCCAGCAGTCCCGACAAGTTCGAGCAGTACTTC
cdr3_aa: CASSPDKFEQYF

clone_size: many
j_call: TRBJ2-3
d_call: NA
v_call: TRBV27
cdr3_nt: TGTGCCAGCAGTCCACCAGCGGAGGTTCCCACAGATACGCAGTATTTT
cdr3_aa: CASSPPAEVPTDTQYF

clone_size: many
j_call: TRBJ1-6
d_call: TRBD1
v_call: TRBV7-2
cdr3_nt: TGTGCCAGCAGCGGCCTGGGACAGTTGGAATCACCCCTCCACTTT
cdr3_aa: CASSGLGQLESPLHF

clone_size: few
j_call: TRBJ1-2
d_call: NA
v_call: TRBV10-3
cdr3_nt: TGTGCCATCAGTGCCGGTGGTTATGGCTACACCTTC
cdr3_aa: CAISAGGYGYTF

clone_size: NA
j_call: TRBJ2-1
d_call: TRBD2
v_call: TRBV5-1
cdr3_nt: TGCGCCAGCAGCTTGGCGGGGACTAGCGTGGATGAGCAGTTCTTC
cdr3_aa: CASSLAGTSVDEQFF

clone_size: many
j_call: TRBJ2-3
d_call: NA
v_call: TRBV20-1
cdr3_nt: TGCAGTGCTAGCGAGGGTGACGCCAGGGGAACTAGCACAGATACGCAGTATTTT
cdr3_aa: CSASEGDARGTSTDTQYF

clone_size: few
j_call: TRBJ1-6
d_call: TRBD1
v_call: TRBV12-3/TRBV12-4
cdr3_nt: TGTGCCAGCAGTCCAATTACAGGGGTCTCACCCCTCCACTTT
cdr3_aa: CASSPITGVSPLHF

clone_size: many
j_call: TRBJ2-3
d_call: TRBD1
v_call: TRBV19
cdr3_nt: TGTGCCAGTAGTAGGGGACAGGGGGCGAATACGCAGTATTTT
cdr3_aa: CASSRGQGANTQYF

clone_size: many
j_call: TRBJ1-1
d_call: NA
v_call: TRBV9
cdr3_nt: TGTGCCAGCAGCGTAGCCTCAAAGTCTGAAGCTTTCTTT
cdr3_aa: CASSVASKSEAFF

clone_size: many
j_call: TRBJ1-5
d_call: NA
v_call: TRBV20-1
cdr3_nt: TGCAGTGTGCGAGGTGGGCTCAATCAGCCCCAGCATTTT
cdr3_aa: CSVRGGLNQPQHF

clone_size: many
j_call: TRBJ2-3
d_call: TRBD2
v_call: TRBV7-2
cdr3_nt: TGTGCCAGCAGCTTAGTATTTGGCGGGGGGGTGAATACGCAGTATTTT
cdr3_aa: CASSLVFGGGVNTQYF

clone_size: many
j_call: TRBJ1-1
d_call: NA
v_call: TRBV7-2
cdr3_nt: TGTGCCAGCAGCTTAAGGGCCCGCGGCTCTGAAGCTTTCTTT
cdr3_aa: CASSLRARGSEAFF